This T cell receptor beta chain was sequenced in a study of long-term antiretroviral therapy in people with HIV. Survey-level resolution applied to immunoSEQ assay v3.0. Here immunoSEQ multiplex PCR was the method, and the copy in TCRdb shows in-frame clones only, minus some. The data contain 42,000 or so clones, about nine tenths of them singletons. This CDR3 has 15 amino acids. Trimming took 2 bases from V and 0 from J, leaving 10 bases between them. CDR1 is SEHNR, CDR2 FQNEAQ, per germline (reference sequence). The J gene is TRBJ1-2, the V gene TRBV7-9, with unresolved D. This receptor was taken from a woman aged 45-65 years with HIV. The input for sequencing was unsorted PBMCs, taken 0.1 years before starting antiretroviral therapy. DNA of the CDR3: TGTGCCAGCAGCTTATATGATTCAACTAACTATGGCTACACCTTC. Residues: CASSLYDSTNYGYTF. Full variable domain (outside the CDR3, taken from reference TRBV7-9 and TRBJ1-2): DTGVSQNPRHKITKRGQNVTFRCDPISEHNRLYWYRQTLGQGPEFLTYFQNEAQLEKSRLLSDRFSAERPKGSFSTLEIQRTEQGDSAMYLCASSLYDSTNYGYTFGSGTRLTVV.